Presented here are 24 T cell receptor beta chains from one specimen sequenced in a study of cytomegalovirus exposure and HLA in healthy donors. In the PCR, 60 Vbeta and 13 Jbeta primers were used. Measured with immunoSEQ multiplex PCR; TCRdb has only the in-frame clones, and not every one. The table shows about 130,000 clones, with over 65% occurring only once. Sequencing was done on a sample of PBMCs. The receptors shown here come from a female donor in good health and CMV-seropositive.

The CDR3 is CASSQGASGRETQYF. CDR3 sequence (DNA): TGTGCCAGCAGCCAAGGGGCTAGCGGGAGGGAGACCCAGTACTTC. The chain joins TRBV4-2 to TRBJ2-5; 11 nucleotides line up with TRBD2. Per the germline V gene, CDR1 is LGHNA and CDR2 is YNFKEQ. Germline trimming cut 1 base from V and 5 bases from J; bases unmatched to any gene: 3. The CDR3 loop spans 15 amino acids.

The genes are TRBV14 and TRBJ2-1; 14 nucleotides match TRBD2. The CDR3 runs to 15 residues. Germline V gene data show CDR1 as SGHDN and CDR2 as FVKESK. J gave up 7 bases and V 4 bases, and 3 bases lay outside the gene matches. The CDR3 protein is CASSLRLAGGNEQFF. In DNA, the CDR3 is TGTGCCAGCAGCCTGCGACTAGCGGGAGGGAATGAGCAGTTCTTC.

The rearrangement joins TRBV10-1 to TRBJ2-7; 9 nucleotides match TRBD2. This CDR3 has 19 residues. The junction had 15 bases not matched to a gene; V was cut back by 2 bases and J by 1 base. The germline V gene encodes CDR1 WNHNN and CDR2 SYGVQD (reference sequence). The CDR3 loop reads CASSENPSGTLTSSYEQYF. CDR3 coding DNA: TGCGCCAGCAGTGAGAATCCTAGCGGGACCTTGACATCTTCCTACGAGCAGTACTTC.

This clone was seen only a few times. V usage is TRBV2 and J usage is TRBJ2-3; 7 bases are a match to TRBD2. Germline assignment: CDR1 SNHLY and CDR2 FYNNEI. CDR3 length: 13 amino acids. V trimming: 10 bases; J trimming: 4 bases; junction bases outside the gene matches: 8. CDR3 DNA: TGTGCCATGAACCGGGACTATGCAGATACGCAGTATTTT. It yields the protein CAMNRDYADTQYF.

This clone was found once. The chain combines TRBV18 with TRBJ2-7; TRBD2 matches 13 bases. Trimming took 4 bases from V and 6 from J; bases not matched to a gene: 9. Per germline, CDR1 KGHSH and CDR2 LQKENI. The CDR3 extends over 16 amino acids. CDR3 amino acids: CASSLGLAGSRSEQYF. In nucleotides, the CDR3 is TGTGCCAGCTCACTGGGACTAGCGGGGTCGAGGAGCGAGCAGTACTTC. The variable domain in full, with the rest retrieved from reference TRBV18 and TRBJ2-7, is NAGVMQNPRHLVRRRGQEARLRCSPMKGHSHVYWYRQLPEEGLKFMVYLQKENIIDESGMPKERFSAEFPKEGPSILRIQQVVRGDSAAYFCASSLGLAGSRSEQYFGPGTRLTVT.

This clone was seen more than once but under ten times. The chain combines TRBV6-5 with TRBJ1-2; D not certain. The CDR3 is made up of 14 amino acids. Germline CDR1 MNHEY, CDR2 SVGAGI. V was cut by 0 bases and J by 4 bases, with 9 bases left in between. CDR3 coding DNA: TGTGCCAGCAGTTACTCGACCAGGCCCTATGGCTACACCTTC. Amino acids: CASSYSTRPYGYTF.

The gene calls are TRBV5-1 and TRBJ1-5; D is undetermined. Germline CDR1 reads SGHRS; CDR2 reads YFSETQ. Trimming cost V 4 bases and J 2 bases, with 10 bases left between them. The CDR3 consists of 14 residues. The CDR3 DNA reads as TGCGCCAGCAGCCAGGTGGGTGGCAATCAGCCCCAGCATTTT. As protein: CASSQVGGNQPQHF. Looking up the rest from reference TRBV5-1 and TRBJ1-5 gives the full variable domain: KAGVTQTPRYLIKTRGQQVTLSCSPISGHRSVSWYQQTPGQGLQFLFEYFSETQRNKGNFPGRFSGRQFSNSRSEMNVSTLELGDSALYLCASSQVGGNQPQHFGDGTRLSIL.

The chain joins TRBV6-1 to TRBJ2-5; TRBD1 is a possible D gene (5 bases). This CDR3 comprises 15 residues. The V end was cut by 0 bases, the J end by 5 bases, with 13 bases between. Germline-derived CDR1 and CDR2 are MNHNS and SASEGT. The CDR3 DNA is TGTGCCAGCAGTGAAGCGCAGGGAAGGGCGGAGACCCAGTACTTC. Translation gives CASSEAQGRAETQYF.

This chain connects TRBV23-1 to TRBJ1-3, with TRBD1 matching over 7 bases. TRBV23-1 is filed as an ORF, its function uncertain. V shed 5 bases and J 1 base; nucleotides not matched to a gene: 8. The CDR3 is 16 residues long. This CDR3 is CASSICDRASGNTIYF. Here the CDR3 DNA reads TGCGCCAGCAGTATTTGTGACAGGGCTTCTGGAAACACCATATATTTT.

The chain employs TRBV4-2 and TRBJ2-7; TRBD2 is a possible D gene (5 bases). The CDR3 spans 15 residues. Germline assignment: CDR1 LGHNA and CDR2 YNFKEQ. The germline V and J ends were trimmed by 1 base and 0 bases, with 10 bases remaining between them. The DNA of the CDR3 is TGTGCCAGCAGCCAAGTCAACGGGAACTCCTACGAGCAGTACTTC. Protein: CASSQVNGNSYEQYF.

This clone was seen a few times. V usage is TRBV5-4 and J usage is TRBJ1-2; 10 nucleotides line up with TRBD1. Looked up from germline, CDR1 is SGHNT and CDR2 is YYREEE (reference sequence). The CDR3 is 15 amino acids. The V gene end was trimmed by 2 bases and the J gene end by 8 bases; junction bases not matched to a gene: 9. CDR3 DNA sequence: TGTGCCAGCAGCTTACCGGGACAGGGGATGGGGGGCTACACCTTC. Translated: CASSLPGQGMGGYTF.

Details on this clone: A much larger clone differs by one base, so this may be a read error. V gene TRBV27 combines with J gene TRBJ2-5, with no clear D. The germline gives CDR1 MNHEY, CDR2 SMNVEV (reference sequence). V lost 3 bases to trimming and J lost 0 bases, with 5 bases between them. The CDR3 runs 13 residues. Here the CDR3 DNA reads TGTGCCAGCAGTTTCTCGTACCAAGAGACCCAGTACTTC. Translating gives CASSFSYQETQYF.

The rearrangement links TRBV30 to TRBJ1-1, with D unresolved. CDR1 is GTSNPN, CDR2 SVGIG, per germline (reference sequence). V was pared by 5 bases and J by 4 bases, with 8 bases between. CDR3 length: 11 residues. DNA for the CDR3: TGTGCCTGGGTCCGGGGCACTGAAGCTTTCTTT. Amino acids: CAWVRGTEAFF.

V is TRBV2 and J is TRBJ2-7; 7 bases are shared with TRBD2. Germline V lookup: CDR1 SNHLY, CDR2 FYNNEI. The length of the CDR3 is 14 residues. The V segment lost 7 bases and the J segment 3 bases; nucleotides outside the gene matches: 9. The CDR3 sequence is CASTGGLEGYEQYF. CDR3 nucleotide sequence: TGTGCCAGCACCGGAGGACTAGAGGGCTACGAGCAGTACTTC.

The chain recombines TRBV19 with TRBJ2-1, with 15 bases fitting TRBD2. Trimming took 5 bases from V and 4 from J; bases not matched to a gene: 0. The CDR3 runs to 15 residues. The germline V gene has CDR1 LNHDA and CDR2 SQIVND (reference sequence). The CDR3 protein is CASSGLAGGYNEQFF. The CDR3 region has the DNA TGTGCCAGTAGTGGACTAGCGGGGGGGTACAATGAGCAGTTCTTC.

The chain joins TRBV6-1 to TRBJ1-3; 11 positions match TRBD1. This CDR3 contains 15 residues. Germline values: CDR1 MNHNS, CDR2 SASEGT. The V gene end was trimmed by 7 bases and the J gene end by 3 bases; junction bases not matched to a gene: 5. The CDR3 here is CASTWTGGSGNTIYF. CDR3 DNA sequence: TGTGCCAGCACTTGGACAGGGGGCAGTGGAAACACCATATATTTT.

CDR3: CASSLGGLAGGTDTQYF. In DNA form, the CDR3 reads TGCGCCAGCAGCTTGGGCGGACTAGCGGGAGGCACAGATACGCAGTATTTT. This chain uses TRBV5-1 with TRBJ2-3; 13 bases map to TRBD2. The V and J ends lost 0 bases and 1 base, in that order; junction bases with no gene match: 2. CDR1 and CDR2 from the germline V gene are SGHRS and YFSETQ. The CDR3 spans 17 residues.

The V call is TRBV19, the J call TRBJ1-5; D is possibly TRBD1 (5 bases). This CDR3 contains 17 residues. V was cut by 4 bases and J by 3 bases, with 19 bases left in between. Germline V gives CDR1 LNHDA, CDR2 SQIVND (reference sequence). The CDR3 DNA follows: TGTGCCAGTAGTACCCAAGGGGTGGGTAGATACAATCAGCCCCAGCATTTT. This gives the protein CASSTQGVGRYNQPQHF.

V and J are TRBV9 and TRBJ2-7, with D unclear. V gave up 0 bases and J gave up 1 base, with 11 bases separating them. The CDR3 covers 15 residues. CDR1 and CDR2 from the germline V gene are SGDLS and YYNGEE. CDR3 coding DNA: TGTGCCAGCAGCGTAGGACCCCTAGGTTCCTACGAGCAGTACTTC. Its protein product is CASSVGPLGSYEQYF.

V is TRBV5-1 and J is TRBJ1-2, with D maybe TRBD1 (5 bases). The germline V gene encodes CDR1 SGHRS and CDR2 YFSETQ. Between the trimmed V and J ends, which lost 1 base and 7 bases, there was a span of 14 bases. The CDR3 has 14 amino acids. This chain's CDR3 is CASSLRGGDGGYTF. The CDR3 DNA follows: TGCGCCAGCAGCTTGCGGGGGGGTGATGGTGGCTACACCTTC.

The chain uses TRBV28 and TRBJ2-3; TRBD2 matches at 13 bases. This CDR3 contains 15 residues. Trimming took 11 bases from V and 5 from J; bases not matched to a gene: 10. Looked up from germline, CDR1 is MDHEN and CDR2 is SYDVKM. The DNA of the CDR3 is TGTGCCGGATCTACCGGACTAGCGGGAGTAGATACGCAGTATTTT. It encodes CAGSTGLAGVDTQYF.

This chain connects TRBV7-2 to TRBJ2-1, with 8 bases lining up with TRBD1. Germline trimming cut 3 bases from V and 15 bases from J; bases unmatched to any gene: 16. This CDR3 is 15 amino acids long. The V gene's germline CDR1 is SGHTA and CDR2 FQGNSA. CDR3 in amino acids: CASSLKPGQEFKVFF. As DNA, the CDR3 is TGTGCCAGCAGCTTGAAACCGGGACAGGAATTTAAGGTGTTCTTC. The full variable domain, with the rest looked up from reference TRBV7-2 and TRBJ2-1, is GAGVSQSPSNKVTEKGKDVELRCDPISGHTALYWYRQSLGQGLEFLIYFQGNSAPDKSGLPSDRFSAERTGGSVSTLTIQRTQQEDSAVYLCASSLKPGQEFKVFFGPGTRLTVL.

In DNA, the CDR3 is TGTGCCAGCAGACTGACAGTGAACACTGAAGCTTTCTTT. Protein product: CASRLTVNTEAFF. The chain recombines TRBV27 with TRBJ1-1; TRBD1 is a possible D gene (5 bases). V gave up 6 bases and J gave up 0 bases, with 8 bases separating them. Germline CDR1 MNHEY, CDR2 SMNVEV (reference sequence). This CDR3 comprises 13 residues.

This chain uses TRBV28 with TRBJ2-7; 8 bases match TRBD2. CDR1 MDHEN and CDR2 SYDVKM come from the germline V gene. This CDR3 comprises 17 residues. V shed 6 bases, J shed 3 bases, and the junction held 16 bases outside the gene matches. The CDR3 DNA is TGTGCCAGCAGGCCATGGGGCAGCGGGGGCCCTAGCTACGAGCAGTACTTC. Its protein product is CASRPWGSGGPSYEQYF.